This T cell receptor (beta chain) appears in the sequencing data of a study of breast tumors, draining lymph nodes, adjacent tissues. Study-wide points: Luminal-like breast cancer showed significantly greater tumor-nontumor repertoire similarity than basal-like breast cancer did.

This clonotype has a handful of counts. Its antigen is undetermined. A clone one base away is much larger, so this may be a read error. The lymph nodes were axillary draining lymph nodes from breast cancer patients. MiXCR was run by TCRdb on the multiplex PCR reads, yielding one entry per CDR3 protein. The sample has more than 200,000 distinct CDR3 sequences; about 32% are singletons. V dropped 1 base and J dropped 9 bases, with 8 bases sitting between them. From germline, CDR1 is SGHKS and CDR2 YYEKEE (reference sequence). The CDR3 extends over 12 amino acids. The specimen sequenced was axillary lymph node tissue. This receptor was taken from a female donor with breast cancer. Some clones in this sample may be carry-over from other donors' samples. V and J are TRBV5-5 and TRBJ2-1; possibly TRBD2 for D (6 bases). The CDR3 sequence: CASSLPGGEQFF. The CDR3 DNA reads TGTGCCAGCAGCTTGCCCGGGGGTGAGCAGTTCTTC.